Described below is a single T cell receptor (beta chain) sequence and its context. The target antigen is unknown. Produced via immunoSEQ multiplex PCR; TCRdb's table is partial and in-frame only. The profile shows about 240,000 clones, 88% of them singletons. Treatment reported: about 20 received Ad26.COV2.S at low or high dose, single or two shots; 5 received placebo; per-sample allocation not given. Sample collection was performed on day 63 after the first vaccine or placebo injection. After removal of 4 bases from V and 5 bases from J, the junction contained 5 bases not matched to a gene. The CDR3 is made up of 14 amino acids. CDR1 SGDLS and CDR2 YYNGEE come from the germline V gene. The record originates from a study of Ad26.COV2.S vaccination and SARS-CoV-2 variants. Study results and caveats: Breadth measured for non-spike TCRs was similar across vaccine and placebo recipients.

This receptor was identified in a person between 18 and 65 years old who received the Ad26.COV2.S COVID-19 vaccine or a placebo. The material was peripheral blood, obtained in a trial of Ad26.COV2.S vaccine versus placebo. The genes are TRBV9 and TRBJ2-1; 8 bases agree with TRBD1. The CDR3 sequence is CASSSRDRNNEQFF. The CDR3 DNA is TGTGCCAGCAGCAGCCGGGACAGGAACAATGAGCAGTTCTTC.